The 2 T cell receptor beta chains below come from one sample, sequenced in a study of T cell responses to AZD1222 COVID-19 vaccine. This table comes from immunoSEQ multiplex PCR, and its TCRdb copy is limited to in-frame clones, with some not included. This table has over 110,000 clones, 85% to 95% appearing once. The material was peripheral blood, obtained on day 0 of AZD1222 vaccination. The source is an adult in good health.

The chain carries TRBV9 and TRBJ2-3; no clear D. Germline lookup yields CDR1 SGDLS and CDR2 YYNGEE. Trimming took 5 bases from V and 0 from J, leaving 1 base between them. The CDR3 is 11 amino acids. Here the CDR3 reads CASRSTDTQYF. The CDR3 coding sequence is TGTGCCAGCAGGAGCACAGATACGCAGTATTTT.

The chain uses TRBV19 and TRBJ2-1; tentative D call: TRBD1 (5 bases). There are 18 residues in the CDR3. V lost 1 base and J lost 4, with 20 bases in between. Germline CDR1 is LNHDA and CDR2 is SQIVND (reference sequence). This CDR3 is CASSIGVLGPGRYNEQFF. The CDR3 DNA sequence: TGTGCCAGTAGTATAGGAGTGTTGGGGCCCGGGCGGTACAATGAGCAGTTCTTC. The full variable domain, in which reference TRBV19 and TRBJ2-1 provide the parts outside the CDR3, is DGGITQSPKYLFRKEGQNVTLSCEQNLNHDAMYWYRQDPGQGLRLIYYSQIVNDFQKGDIAEGYSVSREKKESFPLTVTSAQKNPTAFYLCASSIGVLGPGRYNEQFFGPGTRLTVL.